These T cell receptor beta chains were read from a single sample in a study of pediatric ulcerative colitis. Here immunoSEQ multiplex PCR was the method, and the copy in TCRdb shows in-frame clones only, minus some. Among 50,000 to 65,000 clones, approximately 87% were seen once, and the ten largest hold about 3.5%. The sequencing sample was made of blood. Source of these receptors: a boy younger than 18 with severe ulcerative colitis. Each CDR3 is given with its conserved first and last residue. The D gene is left open where the match is weak. The listing skips clone size in some rows; elsewhere it reads once, few, many or a size class.

j_call v_call clone_size d_call cdr3_aa cdr3_nt
TRBJ1-2 TRBV9 - TRBD1 CASSTTGDSFYGYTF TGTGCCAGCAGCACGACAGGGGATAGCTTCTATGGCTACACCTTC
TRBJ1-1 TRBV18 - - CASSPMVGRTGSTEAFF TGTGCCAGCTCACCGATGGTCGGACGGACGGGGAGCACTGAAGCTTTCTTT
TRBJ2-3 TRBV28 - TRBD2 CASSFPASGFRTDTQYF TGTGCCAGCAGTTTCCCGGCTAGCGGTTTTAGAACAGATACGCAGTATTTT
TRBJ2-2 TRBV29-1 - TRBD1 CSVMGQGAVGELFF TGCAGCGTCATGGGACAGGGGGCCGTCGGGGAGCTGTTTTTT
TRBJ1-1 TRBV21-1 - - CARNTEAFF TGTGCCAGAAACACTGAAGCTTTCTTT
TRBJ2-7 TRBV19 - TRBD1 CASSWGTGVSYEQYF TGTGCCAGTTCTTGGGGGACAGGGGTCTCCTACGAGCAGTACTTC
TRBJ2-1 TRBV18 - - CASSPNRNEQFF TGTGCCAGCTCACCTAATAGGAATGAGCAGTTCTTC
TRBJ1-3 TRBV5-1 - - CASSLQGGNTIYF TGCGCCAGCAGCTTGCAGGGTGGAAACACCATATATTTT
TRBJ1-1 TRBV9 - - CASSGPILDGQRTEAFF TGTGCCAGCAGCGGCCCCATACTCGACGGACAGCGTACTGAAGCTTTCTTT
TRBJ2-7 TRBV10-2 - TRBD2 CASEERGGLSYEQYF TGCGCCAGCGAGGAAAGGGGAGGGCTCTCCTACGAGCAGTACTTC
TRBJ2-7 TRBV10-2 - TRBD2 CASSEPRDYSYEQYF TGCGCCAGCAGTGAGCCGAGGGACTACTCCTACGAGCAGTACTTC
TRBJ2-2 TRBV7-9 - - CASSLVLGNTGELFF TGTGCCAGCAGCTTAGTCTTGGGGAACACCGGGGAGCTGTTTTTT
TRBJ2-7 TRBV2 few - CASSEWREQYF TGTGCCAGCAGTGAGTGGCGCGAGCAGTACTTC
TRBJ2-1 TRBV5-1 - - CASSLGQASYNEQFF TGCGCCAGCAGCTTGGGGCAGGCCTCCTACAATGAGCAGTTCTTC
TRBJ2-1 TRBV4-1 - TRBD2 CASSQGTSGTYNEQFF TGCGCCAGCAGCCAAGGGACTAGCGGGACCTACAATGAGCAGTTCTTC
TRBJ2-7 TRBV30 - TRBD2 CAWNYGASGSSYEQYF TGTGCCTGGAATTATGGGGCTAGCGGGAGCTCCTACGAGCAGTACTTC
TRBJ2-5 TRBV2 few - CASSAQTGGQETQYF TGTGCCAGCAGTGCACAGACTGGGGGGCAAGAGACCCAGTACTTC
TRBJ2-1 TRBV5-4 - - CASSPVGLLGNEQFF TGTGCCAGCAGCCCGGTGGGGTTGTTGGGGAATGAGCAGTTCTTC
TRBJ2-7 TRBV27 - TRBD2 CASSSLAGGLYEQYF TGTGCCAGCAGTTCACTAGCGGGAGGCCTCTACGAGCAGTACTTC
TRBJ1-6 TRBV5-1 - - CASSLEAGAGYSPLHF TGCGCCAGCAGCTTGGAGGCAGGGGCGGGGTATTCACCCCTCCACTTT
TRBJ2-7 TRBV13 - TRBD1 CASSLRGLGEQYF TGTGCCAGCAGCTTAAGGGGGCTAGGCGAGCAGTACTTC
TRBJ2-2 TRBV4-1 - TRBD2 CASSQDPNSGQANTGELFF TGCGCCAGCAGCCAAGATCCTAATAGCGGGCAAGCGAACACCGGGGAGCTGTTTTTT
TRBJ1-1 TRBV30 - - CAWTTGRDTEAFF TGTGCCTGGACCACAGGAAGAGACACTGAAGCTTTCTTT
TRBJ2-7 TRBV9 - TRBD1 CASSPMGGQGNHEQYF TGTGCCAGCAGCCCAATGGGGGGACAGGGGAACCACGAGCAGTACTTC
TRBJ2-7 TRBV4-3 - TRBD2 CASSQAVGGYEQYF TGCGCCAGCAGCCAAGCCGTGGGAGGGTACGAGCAGTACTTC
TRBJ2-1 TRBV29-1 - TRBD2 CSVEDMEGTSGNNEQFF TGCAGCGTTGAAGATATGGAAGGGACTAGCGGAAACAATGAGCAGTTCTTC
TRBJ1-1 TRBV11-3 - TRBD1 CASSAGQGDVNTEAFF TGTGCCAGCAGCGCGGGACAGGGGGATGTGAACACTGAAGCTTTCTTT
TRBJ1-2 TRBV10-3 - - CAISDPGASEGYTF TGTGCCATCAGTGACCCGGGGGCGTCGGAGGGCTACACCTTC
TRBJ1-5 TRBV6-1 - - CASTNSAGGNQPQHF TGTGCCAGCACCAATTCCGCGGGAGGCAATCAGCCCCAGCATTTT
TRBJ1-1 TRBV6-4 - - CASSDGQPNTEAFF TGTGCCAGCAGTGACGGACAGCCGAACACTGAAGCTTTCTTT
TRBJ2-3 TRBV5-1 - - CASSFGAISDTQYF TGCGCCAGCAGCTTTGGGGCCATATCCGATACGCAGTATTTT
TRBJ2-3 TRBV5-4 - TRBD1 CASSLLDRETDTQYF TGTGCCAGCAGCTTGTTAGACAGGGAAACAGATACGCAGTATTTT
TRBJ1-1 TRBV7-9 - - CASSSSWGMNTEAFF TGTGCCAGCAGTTCCTCCTGGGGGATGAACACTGAAGCTTTCTTT
TRBJ2-1 TRBV20-1 - - CSAREGNEQFF TGCAGTGCTAGGGAGGGGAATGAGCAGTTCTTC
TRBJ2-1 TRBV18 - TRBD2 CASSPLAGSYNEQFF TGTGCCAGCTCACCACTAGCGGGATCCTACAATGAGCAGTTCTTC
TRBJ2-1 TRBV19 - TRBD2 CASSKGLAGEVEQFF TGTGCCAGTAGCAAGGGACTAGCGGGAGAGGTTGAGCAGTTCTTC
TRBJ1-2 TRBV30 - - CAWTGGSNYGYTF TGTGCCTGGACCGGGGGTTCTAACTATGGCTACACCTTC
TRBJ2-7 TRBV7-9 - - CASSLGDYEQYF TGTGCCAGCAGCTTAGGGGACTACGAGCAGTACTTC
TRBJ2-1 TRBV11-2 - TRBD2 CASSLDGTSVYEQFF TGTGCCAGCAGCCTTGACGGGACTAGTGTCTATGAGCAGTTCTTC
TRBJ2-7 TRBV7-7 - - CASSFSTGNEQYF TGTGCTAGCAGCTTTTCGACAGGAAACGAGCAGTACTTC
TRBJ2-1 TRBV19 - TRBD2 CASSIKLAGDEQFF TGTGCCAGTAGTATAAAGCTAGCGGGTGATGAGCAGTTCTTC
TRBJ1-2 TRBV11-2 - TRBD1 CASSLGQGGGYTF TGTGCCAGCAGCCTCGGACAGGGCGGTGGCTACACCTTC
TRBJ2-1 TRBV10-3 - - CAISDGMTNEQFF TGTGCCATCAGTGACGGGATGACAAATGAGCAGTTCTTC
TRBJ2-3 TRBV7-6 - - CASSLKLRGGDRDSTDTQYF TGTGCCAGCAGCCTGAAGTTGCGCGGAGGCGACCGTGATAGCACAGATACGCAGTATTTT
TRBJ2-3 TRBV6-6 - - CASSFSGTYSDTQYF TGTGCCAGCAGTTTCTCCGGGACATACTCAGATACGCAGTATTTT
TRBJ2-3 TRBV6-5 - - CASSYSGGTDTQYF TGTGCCAGCAGTTACTCGGGGGGCACAGATACGCAGTATTTT
TRBJ2-7 TRBV2 - - CASSRRMRGSQYF TGTGCCAGCAGTCGACGGATGAGGGGGTCGCAGTACTTC
TRBJ2-3 TRBV15 - - CATSRDRPGDTQYF TGTGCCACCAGCAGAGATCGTCCCGGAGATACGCAGTATTTT
TRBJ2-7 TRBV6-5 - TRBD1 CASSQNRGVPYEQYF TGTGCCAGCAGCCAGAACAGGGGAGTACCCTACGAGCAGTACTTC
TRBJ1-4 TRBV21-1 - - CASSKASFSATNEKLFF TGTGCCAGCAGCAAAGCGTCCTTTTCTGCAACTAATGAAAAACTGTTTTTT
TRBJ2-5 TRBV27 - TRBD2 CAARVAGEETQYF TGTGCCGCTAGGGTCGCGGGAGAAGAGACCCAGTACTTC
TRBJ2-7 TRBV7-6 - TRBD1 CASRFRQGPTYEQYF TGTGCCAGCAGATTTCGACAGGGTCCGACCTACGAGCAGTACTTC
TRBJ2-3 TRBV5-6 - - CASSQEWASSTDTQYF TGTGCCAGCAGCCAGGAATGGGCGAGTAGCACAGATACGCAGTATTTT
TRBJ2-1 TRBV30 - - CAWSTGLAGEQFF TGTGCCTGGAGTACGGGACTCGCGGGTGAGCAGTTCTTC
TRBJ1-1 TRBV29-1 few - CSAGRALNTEAFF TGCAGTGCAGGGAGGGCTTTGAACACTGAAGCTTTCTTT
TRBJ2-5 TRBV5-6 once - CASSTTGFQETQYF TGTGCCAGCAGCACCACAGGTTTCCAAGAGACCCAGTACTTC
TRBJ1-1 TRBV14 - TRBD1 CASSQDIGTVNTEAFF TGTGCCAGCAGCCAAGATATCGGGACAGTCAATACTGAAGCTTTCTTT